This T cell receptor (beta chain) came from a study of blood T cell repertoires in COVID-19. For the study at large: COVID-19 samples, acute and convalescent, were from the United States, Italy and Spain.

The recovered donors of Cohort 3 showed two negative PCRs, clearance, or symptom resolution. The CDR3 has 16 amino acids. With 8 bases removed from V and 2 bases from J, the gap between germline ends came to 19 bases. CDR1 is SEHNR, CDR2 FQNEAQ, per germline (reference sequence). Authors' methods: Amplification of reference gene primers was used by the study to estimate nucleated cell counts. Some clones are missing from TCRdb's copy, which holds only in-frame ones; the method was immunoSEQ multiplex PCR. V and J calls plus clone size are reproduced from that table; the DNA served to infer D and trimming. The sample yields over 350,000 clones, 87% seen once.

This TCR was sampled from a woman aged 45-60 years who had recovered from COVID-19. The rearrangement joins TRBV7-9 to TRBJ2-4; tentatively, D is TRBD2 (6 bases). Sample: PBMCs or T cells enriched from blood (not recorded which). The DNA of the CDR3 is TGTGCCAGCTCGATGGTAGGAGGGGCGTCCAAAAACATTCAGTACTTC. It yields the protein CASSMVGGASKNIQYF.